A single sample is the source of the 8 T cell receptor beta chains below, sequenced in a study of technical replicates of blood from several donors. Some clones are missing from TCRdb's copy, which holds only in-frame ones; the method was immunoSEQ multiplex PCR. The repertoire holds 75,000 to 95,000 clones, with 75% to 95% as singletons. Sequencing was carried out using T cells isolated from PBMCs. The receptors come from a human donor in good health.

CDR3 bases: TGTGCCAGCAGAGATACAGGGGCTCCCCTCCACTTT. It specifies CASRDTGAPLHF. The chain couples TRBV7-9 to TRBJ1-6; 7 bases match TRBD1. The CDR3 length is 12 residues. V shed 6 bases and J 13 bases; nucleotides not matched to a gene: 6. Germline loops: CDR1 SEHNR, CDR2 FQNEAQ (reference sequence).

The chain employs TRBV14 and TRBJ2-5; weak D call: TRBD1 (5 bases). The CDR3 runs 15 residues. The germline V and J ends were trimmed by 1 base and 2 bases, with 11 bases remaining between them. Per the germline V gene, CDR1 is SGHDN and CDR2 is FVKESK. The CDR3 loop is CASSQGGRVQETQYF. As DNA, the CDR3 is TGTGCCAGCAGCCAAGGCGGCAGGGTTCAAGAGACCCAGTACTTC.

The gene calls are TRBV18 and TRBJ1-1, with D maybe TRBD1 (5 bases). This CDR3 has 13 amino acids. Germline CDR1 and CDR2: KGHSH and LQKENI. The germline V and J ends were trimmed by 6 bases and 0 bases, with 8 bases remaining between them. CDR3 sequence: CASSAGMNTEAFF. Here the CDR3 DNA reads TGTGCCAGCTCCGCAGGGATGAACACTGAAGCTTTCTTT.

This clone came up a few times. This rearrangement joins TRBV19 to TRBJ2-7; TRBD2 agrees at 13 bases. The V gene end was trimmed by 3 bases and the J gene end by 7 bases; junction bases not matched to a gene: 0. Germline assignment: CDR1 LNHDA and CDR2 SQIVND (reference sequence). The CDR3 consists of 13 residues. CDR3 sequence reads: CASSMGLAGEQYF. The CDR3 coding sequence is TGTGCCAGTAGTATGGGACTAGCGGGGGAGCAGTACTTC.

V usage is TRBV9 and J usage is TRBJ2-7, with D perhaps TRBD1 (6 bases). V was pared by 0 bases and J by 2 bases, with 9 bases between. Germline V gene data show CDR1 as SGDLS and CDR2 as YYNGEE. The CDR3 sequence is 14 residues long. Here the CDR3 DNA reads TGTGCCAGCAGCGTAGGGGACATGACCTACGAGCAGTACTTC. Translating gives CASSVGDMTYEQYF.

This clone was detected once. The V and J genes are TRBV6-5 and TRBJ1-1; 7 nucleotides line up with TRBD1. Germline loops: CDR1 MNHEY, CDR2 SVGAGI. After removal of 8 bases from V and 0 bases from J, the junction contained 9 bases not matched to a gene. This CDR3 region has 15 residues. CDR3 residues: CASQGEGGMNTEAFF. In DNA form, the CDR3 reads TGTGCCAGCCAGGGGGAAGGGGGGATGAACACTGAAGCTTTCTTT.

This chain connects TRBV11-2 to TRBJ1-4, with unresolved D. CDR1 and CDR2 (germline): SGHAT, FQNNGV. V lost 4 bases and J 5 bases, leaving 14 bases between the germline ends. This CDR3 has 15 amino acids. CDR3 nucleotides: TGTGCCAGCAGCTCCATTAGAGGGAAGAATGAAAAACTGTTTTTT. It encodes CASSSIRGKNEKLFF.

The rearrangement uses TRBV29-1 and TRBJ2-1; tentative D call: TRBD1 (5 bases). This CDR3 comprises 13 residues. V lost 7 bases and J lost 8, with 18 bases in between. CDR1 and CDR2 (germline): SQVTM, ANQGSEA. DNA for the CDR3: TGCAGCGCCGGACATGTAGGGTTCGATGAGCAGTTCTTC. Translated: CSAGHVGFDEQFF.